This TCR beta chain was captured in a study of T cell repertoires in cytomegalovirus infection. Background on the study: Selection of CMV epitopes for the study included recently identified HLA-C-restricted and well-studied HLA-B-restricted ones. Indicated by public TCR beta signatures were CMV infection and matching HLA type.

CDR3 length: 12 residues. The V gene lost 4 bases and the J gene lost 8 bases, with 11 bases spanning the gap. Germline loops: CDR1 SGHVS, CDR2 FNYEAQ. One entry per CDR3 protein, called by TCRdb with MiXCR from the reads. Of about 890,000 distinct CDR3 sequences in the sample, roughly 30% are singletons; the top ten hold about 14%. Findings and limits, study-wide: Cumulative public TCR beta family frequency identified CMV carriers with the relevant HLA. Dominant in the ex vivo response were TCR beta clonotypes restricted by HLA-C and specific for CMV.

In the case of this clonotype: Its antigen is not identified.

This receptor was obtained from a human donor in good health (CMV status not recorded). Some clones in this sample may be carry-over from other donors' samples. The chain recombines TRBV7-6 with TRBJ1-1; D is ambiguous. The sample here was cultured CD8+ T cells from PBMCs, taken from culture after CMV antigen stimulation. The CDR3 loop is CASSSRGREAFF. The CDR3 DNA reads TGTGCCAGCAGCTCGCGTGGGAGGGAAGCTTTCTTT. Complete variable domain (other parts from reference TRBV7-6 and TRBJ1-1): GAGVSQSPRYKVTKRGQDVALRCDPISGHVSLYWYRQALGQGPEFLTYFNYEAQQDKSGLPNDRFSAERPEGSISTLTIQRTEQRDSAMYRCASSSRGREAFFGQGTRLTVV.